This TCR beta chain stems from a study of blood T cell repertoires in COVID-19. On the study more broadly: T cells, B-cell-depleted T cells, or PBMCs provided the cDNA or gDNA that served as material.

This clone was seen once. From germline, CDR1 is MNHEY and CDR2 SVGAGI. The CDR3 runs 11 residues. Trimming cost V 5 bases and J 8 bases, with 9 bases left between them. Generated by immunoSEQ multiplex PCR, the TCRdb table keeps only in-frame clones and is missing some. In the table there are roughly 400,000 clones, approximately 89% of which are singletons. The chain couples TRBV6-5 to TRBJ1-2; a weak D match, TRBD1 (5 bases). This TCR was recovered from a woman under 40 who had recovered from COVID-19. Sequencing input: PBMCs or T cells enriched from blood (not recorded which). The DNA of the CDR3 is TGTGCCAGCAGTACAGGTGGAGGCTACACCTTC. Translation: CASSTGGGYTF.